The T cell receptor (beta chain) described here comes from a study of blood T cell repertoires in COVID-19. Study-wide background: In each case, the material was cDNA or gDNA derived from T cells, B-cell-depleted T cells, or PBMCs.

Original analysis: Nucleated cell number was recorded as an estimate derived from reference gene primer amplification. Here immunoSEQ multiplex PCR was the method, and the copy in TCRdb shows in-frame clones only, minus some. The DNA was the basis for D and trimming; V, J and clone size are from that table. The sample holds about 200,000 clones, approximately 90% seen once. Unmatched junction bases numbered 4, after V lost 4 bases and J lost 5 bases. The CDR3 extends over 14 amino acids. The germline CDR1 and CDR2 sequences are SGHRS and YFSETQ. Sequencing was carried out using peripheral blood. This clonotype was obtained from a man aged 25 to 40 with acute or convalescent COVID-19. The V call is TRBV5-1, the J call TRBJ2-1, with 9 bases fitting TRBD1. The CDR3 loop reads CASSARTGDNEQFF. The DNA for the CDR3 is TGCGCCAGCAGCGCCAGGACAGGGGACAATGAGCAGTTCTTC.